Shown below are 5 T cell receptor beta chains from a single sample sequenced in a study of OX40 agonist ivuxolimab in advanced cancers. Library prep was done by the immunoSEQ multiplex PCR assay. Held by TCRdb, this immuneACCESS table contains in-frame sequences only and omits some clones. Under half of the omission traces to an unresolved V gene where checked; the cause of the rest is unknown. The sample table holds some 97,000 clones, of which 90% were seen once. The biggest ten clones account for just over 0.15% of the sample. The specimen was CD4+ or CD8+ T cells sorted from blood, collected in a trial of the OX40 agonist ivuxolimab. The receptors originated from an adult with an advanced solid tumor such as melanoma, head and neck, liver or kidney cancer.

The rearrangement links TRBV15 to TRBJ2-2, with TRBD1 identical over 7 bases. The germline V gene encodes CDR1 LNHNV and CDR2 YYDKDF (reference sequence). V was pared by 2 bases and J by 1 base, with 1 base of the junction left unmatched. The CDR3 runs to 15 residues. CDR3 DNA sequence: TGTGCCACCAGCAGACGGACAGGGAACACCGGGGAGCTGTTTTTT. Its translation is CATSRRTGNTGELFF.

The chain carries TRBV5-4 and TRBJ2-3; TRBD2 agrees at 12 bases. Germline CDR1 is SGHNT and CDR2 is YYREEE (reference sequence). V was pared by 10 bases and J by 0 bases, with 6 bases of the junction left unmatched. There are 15 residues in the CDR3. CDR3 nucleotide sequence: TGTGCCGGGGGGACTAGCGGGCGGAGCACAGATACGCAGTATTTT. Its protein is CAGGTSGRSTDTQYF. Looking up the rest from reference TRBV5-4 and TRBJ2-3 gives the full variable domain: ETGVTQSPTHLIKTRGQQVTLRCSSQSGHNTVSWYQQALGQGPQFIFQYYREEENGRGNFPPRFSGLQFPNYSSELNVNALELDDSALYLCAGGTSGRSTDTQYFGPGTRLTVL.

J is TRBJ1-3 and V is TRBV5-4; perhaps TRBD1 as D (5 bases). Germline CDR1 SGHNT, CDR2 YYREEE (reference sequence). This CDR3 comprises 15 residues. V was shortened by 4 bases and J by 0 bases, with 11 bases between the two germline ends. The CDR3 bases are TGTGCCAGCAGCCGCGGGGGGATCTCTGGAAACACCATATATTTT. It is translated as CASSRGGISGNTIYF. The complete variable domain, with remaining parts taken from reference TRBV5-4 and TRBJ1-3, reads ETGVTQSPTHLIKTRGQQVTLRCSSQSGHNTVSWYQQALGQGPQFIFQYYREEENGRGNFPPRFSGLQFPNYSSELNVNALELDDSALYLCASSRGGISGNTIYFGEGSWLTVV.

The chain carries TRBV6-5 and TRBJ1-3, with D unresolved. V was trimmed by 2 bases and J by 4 bases, leaving 12 bases between them. The CDR3 runs to 15 residues. Germline loops: CDR1 MNHEY, CDR2 SVGAGI. CDR3 region: CASSYGESPGNTIYF. CDR3 coding DNA: TGTGCCAGCAGTTACGGCGAAAGCCCAGGAAACACCATATATTTT.

This chain connects TRBV11-1 to TRBJ2-7, with D unclear. The V and J ends lost 5 bases and 3 bases respectively, with 11 bases between them. The CDR3 loop spans 13 amino acids. Germline V CDR1 and CDR2: SGHAT, FQDESV (reference sequence). The chain's CDR3 is CASSIVPVYEQYF. CDR3 in DNA: TGTGCCAGCAGCATCGTCCCTGTCTACGAGCAGTACTTC. Full variable domain (outside the CDR3, taken from reference TRBV11-1 and TRBJ2-7): EAEVAQSPRYKITEKSQAVAFWCDPISGHATLYWYRQILGQGPELLVQFQDESVVDDSQLPKDRFSAERLKGVDSTLKIQPAELGDSAMYLCASSIVPVYEQYFGPGTRLTVT.